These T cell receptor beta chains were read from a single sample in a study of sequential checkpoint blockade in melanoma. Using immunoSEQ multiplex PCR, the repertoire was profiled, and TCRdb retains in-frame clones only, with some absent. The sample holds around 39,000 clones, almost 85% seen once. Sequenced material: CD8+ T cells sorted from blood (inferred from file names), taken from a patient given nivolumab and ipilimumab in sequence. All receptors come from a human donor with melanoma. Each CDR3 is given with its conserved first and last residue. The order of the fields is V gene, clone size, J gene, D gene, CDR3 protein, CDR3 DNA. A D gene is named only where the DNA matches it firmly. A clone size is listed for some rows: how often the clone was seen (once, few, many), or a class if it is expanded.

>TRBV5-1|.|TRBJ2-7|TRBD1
CASSLATGVVIEQYF
TGCGCCAGCAGCTTGGCGACAGGGGTGGTGATAGAGCAGTACTTC
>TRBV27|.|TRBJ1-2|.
CASSLSGGNGYTF
TGTGCCAGCAGTTTATCAGGGGGTAATGGCTACACCTTC
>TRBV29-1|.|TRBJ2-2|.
CSVRGEGRTGELFF
TGCAGCGTCCGGGGAGAGGGAAGGACCGGGGAGCTGTTTTTT
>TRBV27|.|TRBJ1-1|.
CASSLTGDPEAFF
TGTGCCAGCAGTCTAACGGGAGACCCTGAAGCTTTCTTT
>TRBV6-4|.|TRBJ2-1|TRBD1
CASSEGQGGNNEQFF
TGTGCCAGCAGTGAGGGACAGGGGGGCAACAATGAGCAGTTCTTC
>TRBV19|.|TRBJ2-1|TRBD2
CASWDYTSSYNEQFF
TGTGCCAGTTGGGACTACACGAGCTCCTACAATGAGCAGTTCTTC
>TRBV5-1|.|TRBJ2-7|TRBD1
CASSLGQGSDEQYF
TGCGCCAGCAGCTTGGGACAGGGTTCCGACGAGCAGTACTTC
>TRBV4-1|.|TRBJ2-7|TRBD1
CASRRQGAHEQYF
TGCGCCAGCAGGCGACAGGGGGCCCACGAGCAGTACTTC
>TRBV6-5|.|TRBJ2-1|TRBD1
CASSYSRGHYNEQFF
TGTGCCAGCAGTTACTCGAGGGGGCACTACAATGAGCAGTTCTTC
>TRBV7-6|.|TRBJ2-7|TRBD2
CASSNQQVAGVPFYEQYF
TGTGCCAGCAGCAACCAACAGGTAGCGGGGGTTCCTTTCTACGAGCAGTACTTC
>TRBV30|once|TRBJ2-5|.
CAWKWQGQETQYF
TGTGCCTGGAAGTGGCAGGGTCAAGAGACCCAGTACTTC
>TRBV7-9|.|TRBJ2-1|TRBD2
CASSPVGGSSYNEQFF
TGTGCCAGCAGCCCAGTCGGGGGGAGCTCCTACAATGAGCAGTTCTTC
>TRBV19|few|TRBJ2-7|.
CASSIASSYEQYF
TGTGCCAGTAGTATTGCCAGTTCCTACGAGCAGTACTTC
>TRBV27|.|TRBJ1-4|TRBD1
CASSLYGTVNEKLFF
TGTGCCAGCAGCCTTTATGGGACAGTCAATGAAAAACTGTTTTTT
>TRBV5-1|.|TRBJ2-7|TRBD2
CASSLGLAGVYEQYF
TGCGCCAGCAGCTTGGGGCTAGCGGGAGTCTACGAGCAGTACTTC
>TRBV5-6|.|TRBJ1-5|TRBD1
CASSLTTGGQPQHF
TGTGCCAGCAGCTTGACGACAGGGGGCCAGCCCCAGCATTTT
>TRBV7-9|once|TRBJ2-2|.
CASSLKGLNTGELFF
TGTGCCAGCAGCTTAAAGGGGCTAAACACCGGGGAGCTGTTTTTT
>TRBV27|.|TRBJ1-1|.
CASSLKGEAFF
TGTGCCAGCAGTTTAAAGGGGGAAGCTTTCTTT
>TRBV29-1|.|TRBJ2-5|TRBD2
CSVEGTSSGETQYF
TGCAGCGTTGAAGGAACGAGTAGCGGGGAGACCCAGTACTTC
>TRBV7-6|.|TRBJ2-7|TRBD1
CASSRGQGMKEQYF
TGTGCCAGCAGCCGAGGACAGGGAATGAAAGAGCAGTACTTC
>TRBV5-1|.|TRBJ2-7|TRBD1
CASFPGTGVPYEQYF
TGCGCCAGCTTTCCCGGGACAGGGGTCCCCTACGAGCAGTACTTC
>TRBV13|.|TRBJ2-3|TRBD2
CASSPTSGRVSSTDTQYF
TGTGCCAGCAGCCCAACTAGCGGGAGAGTATCTAGCACAGATACGCAGTATTTT
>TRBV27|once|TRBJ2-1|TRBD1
CASNGQGNNEQFF
TGTGCCAGCAACGGACAGGGGAACAATGAGCAGTTCTTC
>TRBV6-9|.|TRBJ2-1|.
CASEVSEQFF
TGTGCCAGCGAGGTTTCCGAGCAGTTCTTC
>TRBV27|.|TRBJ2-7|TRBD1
CASSPGQGLDAYEQYF
TGTGCCAGCAGTCCAGGACAGGGGTTGGACGCCTACGAGCAGTACTTC
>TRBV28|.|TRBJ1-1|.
CASSLNDRENTEAFF
TGTGCCAGCAGTTTAAACGACAGAGAGAACACTGAAGCTTTCTTT